These 22 T cell receptor beta chains share one sample of origin, sequenced in a study of tumor-infiltrating lymphocytes in localized non-small cell lung cancer. The protocol was immunoSEQ multiplex PCR, while the TCRdb copy is restricted to in-frame clones and leaves out a portion. The data show around 21,000 clones, about 80% seen once. Specimen: lung tumor tissue. Receptor source: a human donor with non-small cell lung cancer.

This chain links TRBV6-1 with TRBJ1-5; 9 bases map to TRBD1. The germline V gene has CDR1 MNHNS and CDR2 SASEGT. J lost 5 bases, V lost 5 bases, and 10 bases had no gene match. CDR3 length: 16 amino acids. This CDR3 reads CASSQGGTGFYQPQHF. The CDR3 nucleotides are TGTGCCAGCAGTCAAGGCGGGACAGGGTTTTATCAGCCCCAGCATTTT.

The V and J genes are TRBV5-1 and TRBJ2-7; TRBD2 agrees at 7 bases. Germline V lookup: CDR1 SGHRS, CDR2 YFSETQ. The CDR3 is 18 residues long. Trimming cost V 0 bases and J 2 bases; bases outside gene matches: 14. The CDR3 bases are TGCGCCAGCAGCTTGGAACTCCCCACTAGCGTCAGACCCTACGAGCAGTACTTC. Amino acids: CASSLELPTSVRPYEQYF.

This chain joins TRBV19 and TRBJ1-1, with 7 bases identical to TRBD1. Losses at the gene ends were 6 bases for V and 3 bases for J; bases not matched to a gene: 10. The germline CDR1 and CDR2 sequences are LNHDA and SQIVND (reference sequence). The CDR3 sequence is 15 residues long. The CDR3 here is CASSYRDRGDTEAFF. The CDR3 DNA reads TGTGCCAGTAGCTACCGGGACAGAGGGGACACTGAAGCTTTCTTT. Full variable domain (rest looked up from reference TRBV19 and TRBJ1-1): DGGITQSPKYLFRKEGQNVTLSCEQNLNHDAMYWYRQDPGQGLRLIYYSQIVNDFQKGDIAEGYSVSREKKESFPLTVTSAQKNPTAFYLCASSYRDRGDTEAFFGQGTRLTVV.

CDR3: CAWSGLQGGLNTIYF. CDR3 nucleotide sequence: TGTGCCTGGAGTGGCCTACAGGGGGGACTTAACACCATATATTTT. V gene TRBV30 combines with J gene TRBJ1-3; TRBD1 matches at 8 bases. This CDR3 comprises 15 residues. The trim removed 1 base at V and 7 bases at J, leaving 9 bases unmatched. CDR1 GTSNPN and CDR2 SVGIG come from the germline V gene (reference sequence).

The rearrangement uses TRBV5-4 and TRBJ2-6; tentatively, D is TRBD2 (6 bases). This CDR3 comprises 18 residues. Germline CDR1 SGHNT, CDR2 YYREEE (reference sequence). Trimming shortened V by 0 bases and J by 0 bases, and 13 bases separated the two germline ends. CDR3 sequence: CASSLVVGGTSGANVLTF. The CDR3 DNA is TGTGCCAGCAGCTTGGTTGTCGGGGGTACCTCTGGGGCCAACGTCCTGACTTTC.

This clone was picked up one time. The rearrangement uses TRBV19 and TRBJ2-7; TRBD2 matches at 10 bases. In germline, CDR1 is LNHDA, CDR2 SQIVND (reference sequence). This CDR3 is 14 amino acids long. J was trimmed by 7 bases and V by 6 bases; bases with no gene match: 9. In DNA form, the CDR3 reads TGTGCCAGTAGCCAGGACAGCGGGAGGGGAGAGCAGTACTTC. Translation gives CASSQDSGRGEQYF.

The chain couples TRBV30 to TRBJ1-2; no clear D. Trimming removed 0 bases from V and 6 bases from J, with 14 bases in between. Germline assignment: CDR1 GTSNPN and CDR2 SVGIG (reference sequence). The CDR3 extends over 14 amino acids. The CDR3 sequence is CAWSVRAPGDGYTF. CDR3 bases: TGTGCCTGGAGTGTCCGGGCCCCTGGGGATGGCTACACCTTC.

This chain uses TRBV5-6 with TRBJ2-1; D not resolved. Germline V gene data show CDR1 as SGHDT and CDR2 as YYEEEE. The V gene lost 0 bases and the J gene lost 3 bases, with 10 bases spanning the gap. The CDR3 extends over 15 amino acids. The DNA for the CDR3 is TGTGCCAGCAGCTTGGCGGGTGAGGACTACAATGAGCAGTTCTTC. The encoded protein is CASSLAGEDYNEQFF.

The rearrangement links TRBV30 to TRBJ2-5; 7 positions agree with TRBD1. CDR1 and CDR2 from the germline V gene are GTSNPN and SVGIG (reference sequence). CDR3 length: 12 amino acids. V trimming: 2 bases; J trimming: 4 bases; junction bases outside the gene matches: 1. DNA for the CDR3: TGTGCCTGGAGTCACAGGGGAGAGACCCAGTACTTC. It specifies CAWSHRGETQYF. The full variable domain, completed using reference TRBV30 and TRBJ2-5, is SQTIHQWPATLVQPVGSPLSLECTVEGTSNPNLYWYRQAAGRGLQLLFYSVGIGQISSEVPQNLSASRPQDRQFILSSKKLLLSDSGFYLCAWSHRGETQYFGPGTRLLVL.

This clone was counted between two and nine times. The chain has TRBV7-2 and TRBJ2-5; D remains unclear. V lost 1 base and J lost 5, with 11 bases in between. The CDR3 runs to 14 residues. CDR1 is SGHTA and CDR2 is FQGNSA in the germline V gene. CDR3 sequence reads: CASSLVGVSETQYF. CDR3 DNA: TGTGCCAGCAGCTTAGTTGGGGTGTCCGAGACCCAGTACTTC.

V usage is TRBV5-1 and J usage is TRBJ2-4; possibly TRBD1 for D (7 bases). This CDR3 comprises 16 residues. V dropped 7 bases and J dropped 0 bases, with 17 bases sitting between them. Germline CDR1 SGHRS, CDR2 YFSETQ. CDR3 sequence reads: CASSTNRGLAKNIQYF. CDR3 in DNA: TGCGCCAGCTCTACAAACAGGGGACTAGCCAAAAACATTCAGTACTTC.

This clone appeared a few times. The rearrangement uses TRBV7-9 and TRBJ2-7; D remains ambiguous. V was pared by 8 bases and J by 3 bases, with 11 bases between. Germline V lookup: CDR1 SEHNR, CDR2 FQNEAQ (reference sequence). The CDR3 totals 12 residues. CDR3: CASAETHYEQYF. The CDR3 DNA sequence: TGTGCCAGCGCTGAGACACACTACGAGCAGTACTTC.

V is TRBV4-2 and J is TRBJ1-1, with TRBD1 matching 7 bases. V shed 4 bases and J 6 bases; nucleotides not matched to a gene: 11. This CDR3 is 15 amino acids long. Germline V CDR1 and CDR2: LGHNA, YNFKEQ. The CDR3 region is CASSPLLGQSAEAFF. The CDR3 DNA reads TGTGCCAGCAGCCCCCTACTGGGACAGTCAGCTGAAGCTTTCTTT.

The chain couples TRBV19 to TRBJ1-1, with D possibly TRBD1 on 6 matching bases. The germline gives CDR1 LNHDA, CDR2 SQIVND (reference sequence). V gave up 5 bases and J gave up 0 bases, with 10 bases separating them. This CDR3 contains 14 residues. The CDR3 loop reads CASSPTGMNTEAFF. In DNA form, the CDR3 reads TGTGCCAGTAGTCCGACAGGAATGAACACTGAAGCTTTCTTT.

V is TRBV5-5 and J is TRBJ2-5; no firm D call. Per germline, CDR1 SGHKS and CDR2 YYEKEE (reference sequence). V lost 0 bases, J lost 5 bases, and 8 bases lay in between. The CDR3 consists of 13 residues. CDR3 coding DNA: TGTGCCAGCAGCTTGGAAGGTCAGGAGACCCAGTACTTC. It encodes CASSLEGQETQYF.

The V gene is TRBV11-2, the J gene TRBJ2-2; D possibly uses TRBD1 or TRBD2 (6 bases each). Germline V lookup: CDR1 SGHAT, CDR2 FQNNGV. The CDR3 spans 15 residues. V dropped 3 bases and J dropped 4 bases, with 12 bases sitting between them. The CDR3 DNA sequence: TGTGCCAGCAGCTTCGGGGGCAGGAGCACCGGGGAGCTGTTTTTT. This encodes CASSFGGRSTGELFF.

The chain is built from TRBV29-1 and TRBJ2-1; tentative D call: TRBD1 (5 bases). V lost 7 bases and J lost 0, with 7 bases in between. CDR3 size: 12 residues. CDR1 and CDR2 from the germline V gene are SQVTM and ANQGSEA. The CDR3 DNA reads TGCAGCGGACAGAACTCCTACAATGAGCAGTTCTTC. Its protein is CSGQNSYNEQFF.

V gene TRBV10-3 combines with J gene TRBJ2-1; D may be TRBD1 (5 bases). CDR1 is ENHRY, CDR2 SYGVKD, per germline. This CDR3 contains 14 residues. The V end was cut by 8 bases, the J end by 0 bases, with 11 bases between. CDR3 sequence: CAIGADSSYNEQFF. The CDR3 DNA sequence: TGTGCCATCGGGGCTGATAGCTCCTACAATGAGCAGTTCTTC.

J is TRBJ2-5 and V is TRBV5-6; no definite D call. This CDR3 is built from 14 residues. Germline V gene data show CDR1 as SGHDT and CDR2 as YYEEEE. The ends were cut back, 3 bases at V and 8 bases at J, with 17 bases in the middle. The DNA of the CDR3 is TGTGCCAGCAGCTCCGGTCACAGTGACCGAACCCAGTACTTC. It yields the protein CASSSGHSDRTQYF.

The chain has TRBV28 and TRBJ2-2; the D is unclear. The germline V and J ends were trimmed by 6 bases and 4 bases, with 9 bases remaining between them. The CDR3 totals 13 residues. Germline V gene sequence: CDR1 MDHEN, CDR2 SYDVKM. The CDR3 protein is CASSRPSTGELFF. The CDR3 bases are TGTGCCAGCAGCCGCCCGAGCACCGGGGAGCTGTTTTTT.

The chain couples TRBV5-1 to TRBJ2-7, with a tentative D call TRBD2 (6 bases). The V end lost 6 bases, the J end lost 4 bases, and 11 bases lay between the germline ends. The germline gives CDR1 SGHRS, CDR2 YFSETQ. The CDR3 covers 12 residues. This chain's CDR3 is CASTSGGYEQYF. CDR3 sequence (DNA): TGCGCCAGCACCTCCGGGGGTTACGAGCAGTACTTC. The full variable domain, with the rest looked up from reference TRBV5-1 and TRBJ2-7, is KAGVTQTPRYLIKTRGQQVTLSCSPISGHRSVSWYQQTPGQGLQFLFEYFSETQRNKGNFPGRFSGRQFSNSRSEMNVSTLELGDSALYLCASTSGGYEQYFGPGTRLTVT.

By sample share, this clone is medium-sized. The chain combines TRBV7-9 with TRBJ1-1, with a possible D match to TRBD1 (6 bases). Germline V gene data show CDR1 as SEHNR and CDR2 as FQNEAQ (reference sequence). The CDR3 is 15 amino acids. V lost 0 bases and J lost 4, with 12 bases in between. The CDR3 spells CASSLAGGGGTEAFF. The DNA of the CDR3 is TGTGCCAGCAGCTTAGCAGGGGGAGGAGGCACTGAAGCTTTCTTT. The variable domain in full, completed from reference TRBV7-9 and TRBJ1-1, reads DTGVSQNPRHKITKRGQNVTFRCDPISEHNRLYWYRQTLGQGPEFLTYFQNEAQLEKSRLLSDRFSAERPKGSFSTLEIQRTEQGDSAMYLCASSLAGGGGTEAFFGQGTRLTVV.